The rows below give T cell receptor beta chains drawn from one sample of a study of T cell responses to AZD1222 COVID-19 vaccine. Assay used: immunoSEQ multiplex PCR; TCRdb lists only in-frame clones, some missing. The sample contains roughly 150,000 clones, 90% to 95% of which appear only once. Sequenced here: peripheral blood, sampled 28 days after the second AZD1222 dose. These receptor sequences come from an adult who received the AZD1222 COVID-19 vaccine. Both conserved end residues are part of each CDR3. A D gene is named only where the DNA matches it firmly. Clone size is not always given. Where it is, it says once, few, many or a class for expanded clones.

CDR3 DNA,CDR3 protein,J gene,D gene,V gene,clone size
TGTGCCAGCAGCTCAAGACTAGCGGGACAGACCGGGGAGCTGTTTTTT,CASSSRLAGQTGELFF,TRBJ2-2,TRBD2,TRBV7-2,NA
TGTGCCAGCAGCTCTCCGACAGGAGATCAGCCCCAGCATTTT,CASSSPTGDQPQHF,TRBJ1-5,NA,TRBV7-2,NA
TGTGCCATCAGTCCCCGGGGTAGCGGGGGGAGCTCCTACAATGAGCAGTTCTTC,CAISPRGSGGSSYNEQFF,TRBJ2-1,TRBD2,TRBV10-3,NA
TGCGCCAGCAGCTTGACAGGGACGAACTATGGCTACACCTTC,CASSLTGTNYGYTF,TRBJ1-2,NA,TRBV5-1,few
TGTGCCAGCAGCCCCTTTGGGAACACCATATATTTT,CASSPFGNTIYF,TRBJ1-3,NA,TRBV7-6,NA
TGCGCCAGCAGCGTTCTTGCGGGCATCAATGAGCAGTTCTTC,CASSVLAGINEQFF,TRBJ2-1,NA,TRBV5-1,NA
TGCGCCAGCAGCTTGACAGGGAATGGCTACACCTTC,CASSLTGNGYTF,TRBJ1-2,NA,TRBV5-1,once
TGTGCCAGCAGTAGGCAGCTCTCTGGAAACACCATATATTTT,CASSRQLSGNTIYF,TRBJ1-3,NA,TRBV2,NA
TGTGCCAGCACTCCCCGAAGGCTCACTGAAGCTTTCTTT,CASTPRRLTEAFF,TRBJ1-1,NA,TRBV12-3/TRBV12-4,NA
TGTGCCAGCAGTTTGGGGCCTCAGCCCCAGCATTTT,CASSLGPQPQHF,TRBJ1-5,NA,TRBV12-3/TRBV12-4,NA
TGTGCCAGCAGTTTAGGGCAGACGGGGGGGTCACCCCTCCACTTT,CASSLGQTGGSPLHF,TRBJ1-6,NA,TRBV27,NA
TGTGCCAGCAGTGGGGACAGAGCCCAGCGAGGGGGCTACACCTTC,CASSGDRAQRGGYTF,TRBJ1-2,TRBD1,TRBV2,NA
TGTGCCAGTAGCACACTAGCGGCCACCTCCTCCTACAATGAGCAGTTCTTC,CASSTLAATSSYNEQFF,TRBJ2-1,TRBD2,TRBV19,NA
TGCGCCAGCAGCTTGGAGGGGGCCGGAGAGACCCAGTACTTC,CASSLEGAGETQYF,TRBJ2-5,TRBD1,TRBV5-1,NA
TGTGCCAGCAGCTGGACTAGCGGGGGGCAAGAGACCCAGTACTTC,CASSWTSGGQETQYF,TRBJ2-5,TRBD2,TRBV7-2,NA
TGCGCCAGCAGCCAAATATCGAACACCGGGGAGCTGTTTTTT,CASSQISNTGELFF,TRBJ2-2,NA,TRBV4-1,NA
TGTGCCAGCAGTTACTCGTCCGGGGGGTACCAAGAGACCCAGTACTTC,CASSYSSGGYQETQYF,TRBJ2-5,TRBD2,TRBV6-5,NA
TGTGCCAGCTCACCACCCGTGGCCGTCTACGAGCAGTACTTC,CASSPPVAVYEQYF,TRBJ2-7,NA,TRBV18,NA
TGTGCCAGCAGCTTAGGGGGACTAGCGCTTAGCACAGATACGCAGTATTTT,CASSLGGLALSTDTQYF,TRBJ2-3,TRBD2,TRBV7-8,NA
TGTGCCAGCAGTCCATGGGCAGGGCCCCAACGGCCCCAGCATTTT,CASSPWAGPQRPQHF,TRBJ1-5,NA,TRBV27,NA
TGTGCCAGCGACGTCCCTGAAACAGATATCACAGCTGCAACTAATGAAAAACTGTTTTTT,CASDVPETDITAATNEKLFF,TRBJ1-4,NA,TRBV2,NA
TGTGCCAGCAGCTTAAACGGGGGAGATGGCTACACCTTC,CASSLNGGDGYTF,TRBJ1-2,NA,TRBV7-3,NA
TGTGCCAGTAACCCAACCGACAGTCAGAACTATGGCTACACCTTC,CASNPTDSQNYGYTF,TRBJ1-2,NA,TRBV19,NA
TGTGCCAGCAGTTTATACGGGGGCAATTCACCCCTCCACTTT,CASSLYGGNSPLHF,TRBJ1-6,NA,TRBV28,NA
TGCGCCAGCAGCCGGGGTACACTTTCTAATGAAAAACTGTTTTTT,CASSRGTLSNEKLFF,TRBJ1-4,NA,TRBV4-3,NA
TGTGCCAGCAGTTCGACAGGGGAGGAAGTCTATGGCTACACCTTC,CASSSTGEEVYGYTF,TRBJ1-2,TRBD1,TRBV28,NA
TGTGCCTGGAGTGTACGGGACAGGGGGGCGGAAAAACTGTTTTTT,CAWSVRDRGAEKLFF,TRBJ1-4,TRBD1,TRBV30,once
TGTGCCAGCAGCCAGCAAGAGACCCAGTACTTC,CASSQQETQYF,TRBJ2-5,NA,TRBV11-1,NA
TGCGCCAGCAGCCAAGTCGGGGGACAGCAAGAGACCCAGTACTTC,CASSQVGGQQETQYF,TRBJ2-5,NA,TRBV4-1,once
TGTGCCAGCAGCACGGGGGGAGACACAGATACGCAGTATTTT,CASSTGGDTDTQYF,TRBJ2-3,TRBD2,TRBV28,NA
TGTGCCAGCAGCTTGGGGGGTGTCGAGCAGTACTTC,CASSLGGVEQYF,TRBJ2-7,NA,TRBV5-6,NA
TGTGCCAGCAGCCTTCCGCCCAGACTAGCGCCGTACAATGAGCAGTTCTTC,CASSLPPRLAPYNEQFF,TRBJ2-1,TRBD2,TRBV7-9,NA
TGTGCCAGCAGCCAAGATGAAGGATGGCAGGGGAACACTGAAGCTTTCTTT,CASSQDEGWQGNTEAFF,TRBJ1-1,NA,TRBV3-1/TRBV3-2,NA
TGTGCCAGCAGCTTAGAGGCCCCCGGACGGCGTAGCAATCAGCCCCAGCATTTT,CASSLEAPGRRSNQPQHF,TRBJ1-5,NA,TRBV7-9,NA
TGTGCCAGCAGCCCGGGACAGGGGGTCCCAGATACGCAGTATTTT,CASSPGQGVPDTQYF,TRBJ2-3,TRBD1,TRBV11-3,NA
TGCGCCAGCAGCTTGGTGGACAGTGCGAATTCACCCCTCCACTTT,CASSLVDSANSPLHF,TRBJ1-6,NA,TRBV5-1,NA